These 12 T cell receptor beta chains came from one sample sequenced in a study of OX40 agonist ivuxolimab in advanced cancers. The data were produced by immunoSEQ multiplex PCR, yet TCRdb's version contains in-frame clones alone and is incomplete. The repertoire has roughly 87,000 clones, more than 75% of them found once; the top ten carry 0.71%. This material consisted of CD4+ or CD8+ T cells sorted from blood, taken in a trial of the OX40 agonist ivuxolimab. Every receptor here comes from an adult with an advanced solid tumor such as melanoma, head and neck, liver or kidney cancer.

The V call is TRBV5-1, the J call TRBJ2-7, with TRBD2 matching over 14 bases. The CDR3 is 18 amino acids. Germline V CDR1 and CDR2: SGHRS, YFSETQ. The V gene end was trimmed by 3 bases and the J gene end by 1 base; junction bases not matched to a gene: 9. CDR3 coding DNA: TGCGCCAGCAGCTCCGGGACTAGCGGGGGAATGGATTCCTACGAGCAGTACTTC. It encodes CASSSGTSGGMDSYEQYF.

V usage is TRBV5-1 and J usage is TRBJ2-7, with D perhaps TRBD1 (6 bases). From germline, CDR1 is SGHRS and CDR2 YFSETQ. V was clipped by 4 bases and J by 0 bases, with 8 bases between them. The CDR3 runs 13 residues. CDR3 in DNA: TGCGCCAGCAGCGACAGGAGCTCCTACGAGCAGTACTTC. This encodes CASSDRSSYEQYF.

This clone occurred once. The chain carries TRBV7-2 and TRBJ2-2; a weak D match, TRBD2 (6 bases). CDR1 is SGHTA and CDR2 is FQGNSA in the germline V gene. The V gene lost 4 bases and the J gene lost 5 bases, with 8 bases spanning the gap. This CDR3 region has 13 residues. CDR3 bases: TGTGCCAGCAGCTCGGGACTTACCGGGGAGCTGTTTTTT. Translated: CASSSGLTGELFF.

The chain is built from TRBV2 and TRBJ2-5, with a weak D call TRBD2 (6 bases). Trimming took 9 bases from V and 3 from J, leaving 14 bases between them. CDR3 size: 13 residues. CDR1 SNHLY and CDR2 FYNNEI come from the germline V gene. CDR3: CASGTASKETQYF. CDR3 nucleotides: TGTGCCAGTGGGACTGCCTCCAAAGAGACCCAGTACTTC.

As for this clone: Distinct nucleotide sequences in the sample also encode this CDR3. The chain couples TRBV18 to TRBJ2-5, with no clear D. The length of the CDR3 is 13 residues. CDR1 and CDR2 from the germline V gene are KGHSH and LQKENI. Trimming stripped 0 bases from V and 3 bases from J, with 5 bases between. CDR3 bases: TGTGCCAGCTCACCACCGAGTAAAGAGACCCAGTACTTC. Translating gives CASSPPSKETQYF.

The genes are TRBV14 and TRBJ2-7, with 8 bases that match TRBD1. The germline CDR1 and CDR2 sequences are SGHDN and FVKESK. The CDR3 loop spans 18 amino acids. With V trimmed by 0 bases and J by 0 bases, 10 bases remained unmatched. The CDR3: CASSQDYTWTGSSYEQYF. CDR3 DNA sequence: TGTGCCAGCAGCCAAGATTATACCTGGACAGGGTCCTCCTACGAGCAGTACTTC.

V and J are TRBV2 and TRBJ1-1, with no clear D. The V end was cut by 5 bases, the J end by 0 bases, with 7 bases between. This CDR3 has 13 residues. Germline lookup yields CDR1 SNHLY and CDR2 FYNNEI. The CDR3 protein is CASSRPLNTEAFF. CDR3 DNA: TGTGCCAGCAGTCGCCCTTTGAACACTGAAGCTTTCTTT.

The genes are TRBV7-8 and TRBJ1-4; no reliable D call. The CDR3 runs to 15 residues. The ends were cut back, 2 bases at V and 8 bases at J, with 15 bases in the middle. Germline V CDR1 and CDR2: SGHVS, FQNEAQ. This CDR3 reads CASSLRATWGEKLFF. In DNA form, the CDR3 reads TGTGCCAGCAGCTTACGAGCCACCTGGGGAGAAAAACTGTTTTTT.

The chain recombines TRBV7-2 with TRBJ2-7; D possibly corresponds to TRBD1 (5 bases). From germline, CDR1 is SGHTA and CDR2 FQGNSA. V was pared by 3 bases and J by 5 bases, with 11 bases between. CDR3 length: 13 amino acids. The CDR3 reads CASSFLQAHEQYF. As DNA, the CDR3 is TGTGCCAGCAGCTTCTTACAGGCCCACGAGCAGTACTTC.

The chain links TRBV28 to TRBJ1-1; D gene unclear. Trimming cost V 8 bases and J 8 bases, with 15 bases left between them. Germline V lookup: CDR1 MDHEN, CDR2 SYDVKM. The CDR3 has 12 residues. CDR3: CASDERGEEAFF. CDR3 sequence (DNA): TGTGCCAGCGACGAACGGGGTGAGGAAGCTTTCTTT. The full variable domain, with the rest looked up from reference TRBV28 and TRBJ1-1, is DVKVTQSSRYLVKRTGEKVFLECVQDMDHENMFWYRQDPGLGLRLIYFSYDVKMKEKGDIPEGYSVSREKKERFSLILESASTNQTSMYLCASDERGEEAFFGQGTRLTVV.

The rearrangement uses TRBV7-8 and TRBJ2-1, with 7 nucleotides matching TRBD2. This CDR3 has 12 residues. The germline gives CDR1 SGHVS, CDR2 FQNEAQ. V was pared by 8 bases and J by 15 bases, with 13 bases of the junction left unmatched. CDR3: CASDRSGTALFF. CDR3 bases: TGTGCCAGCGATCGAAGCGGGACCGCTTTGTTCTTC.

V gene TRBV5-1 combines with J gene TRBJ2-5, with D unclear. CDR1 and CDR2 (germline): SGHRS, YFSETQ. The germline V and J ends were trimmed by 4 bases and 10 bases, with 17 bases remaining between them. The CDR3 sequence is 13 residues long. CDR3 coding DNA: TGCGCCAGCAGCCCGGGCGCCCCGGTAGGCCAGTACTTC. This gives the protein CASSPGAPVGQYF.